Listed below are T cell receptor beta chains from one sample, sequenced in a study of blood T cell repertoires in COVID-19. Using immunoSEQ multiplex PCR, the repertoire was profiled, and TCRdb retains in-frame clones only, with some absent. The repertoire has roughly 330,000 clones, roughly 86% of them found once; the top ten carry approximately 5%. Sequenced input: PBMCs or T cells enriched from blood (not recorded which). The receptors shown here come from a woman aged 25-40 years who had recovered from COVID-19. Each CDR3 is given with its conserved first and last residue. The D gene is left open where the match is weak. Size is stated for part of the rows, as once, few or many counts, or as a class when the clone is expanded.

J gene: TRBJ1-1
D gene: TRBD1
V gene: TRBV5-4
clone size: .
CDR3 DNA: TGTGCCAGCAGCCCTGACAGGGGAGTTTGGACTGAAGCTTTCTTT
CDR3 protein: CASSPDRGVWTEAFF

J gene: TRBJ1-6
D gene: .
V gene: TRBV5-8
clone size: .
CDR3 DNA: TGTGCCAGCAGCCTGCCCGTCGGGACCCTCCACTTT
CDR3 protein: CASSLPVGTLHF

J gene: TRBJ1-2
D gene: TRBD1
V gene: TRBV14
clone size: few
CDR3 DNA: TGTGCCAGCAGCCCAGACAGGGTAGGCTACACCTTC
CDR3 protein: CASSPDRVGYTF

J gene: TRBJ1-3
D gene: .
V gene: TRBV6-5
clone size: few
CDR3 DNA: TGTGCCAGCAGTTACTACGGGACCATATATTTT
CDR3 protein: CASSYYGTIYF

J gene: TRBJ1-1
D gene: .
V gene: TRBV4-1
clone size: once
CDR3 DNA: TGCGCCAGCAGCCAGCGAACAGGTCAGGGGACTGAAGCTTTCTTT
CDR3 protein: CASSQRTGQGTEAFF

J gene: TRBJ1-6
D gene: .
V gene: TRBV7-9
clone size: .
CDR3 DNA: TGTGCCAGCAGCTTACTCAGGGGTCAAATGAATTCACCCCTCCACTTT
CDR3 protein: CASSLLRGQMNSPLHF

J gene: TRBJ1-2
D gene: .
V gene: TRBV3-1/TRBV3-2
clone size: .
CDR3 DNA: TGTGCCAGCAGCCGCGGGACGCACGCCGGCTACACCTTC
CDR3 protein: CASSRGTHAGYTF

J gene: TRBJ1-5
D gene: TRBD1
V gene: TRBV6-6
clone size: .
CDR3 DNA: TGTGCCAGCAGTCTCATTCTATCGGACAGGATCAATCAGCCCCAGCATTTT
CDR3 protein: CASSLILSDRINQPQHF

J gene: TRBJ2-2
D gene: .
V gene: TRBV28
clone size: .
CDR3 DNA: TGTGCCAGCAGTTCCGGGACATTGAACACCGGGGAGCTGTTTTTT
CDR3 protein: CASSSGTLNTGELFF

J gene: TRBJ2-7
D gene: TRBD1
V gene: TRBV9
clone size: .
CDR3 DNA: TGTGCCAGCAGCCCCCGACAGGGGGGACCCTACGAGCAGTACTTC
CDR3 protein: CASSPRQGGPYEQYF

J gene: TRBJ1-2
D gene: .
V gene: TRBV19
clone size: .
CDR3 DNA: TGTGCCAGTAGTATGGGGACACCGACATCCCCTAACTATGGCTACACCTTC
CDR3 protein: CASSMGTPTSPNYGYTF

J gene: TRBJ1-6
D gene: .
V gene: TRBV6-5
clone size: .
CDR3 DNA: TGTGCCAGCAGGCCGGAGTTCGGGAATTCACCCCTCCACTTT
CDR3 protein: CASRPEFGNSPLHF

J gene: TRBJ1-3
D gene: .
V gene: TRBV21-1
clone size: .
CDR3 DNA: TGTGCCAGCAGGGGACAGGGGGCCCCGGTGGGGAACACCATATATTTT
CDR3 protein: CASRGQGAPVGNTIYF

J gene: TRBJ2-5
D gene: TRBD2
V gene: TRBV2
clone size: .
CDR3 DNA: TGTGCCAGCAGGGACTTCCTAGCGGGGGGGCAAGAGACCCAGTACTTC
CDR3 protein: CASRDFLAGGQETQYF

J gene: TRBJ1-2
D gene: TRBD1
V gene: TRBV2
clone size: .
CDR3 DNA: TGTGCCAGCATAAAAGGGAGACAGGGTTTTGACTATGGCTACACCTTC
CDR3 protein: CASIKGRQGFDYGYTF

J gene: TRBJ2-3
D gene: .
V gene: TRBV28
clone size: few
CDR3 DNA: TGTGCCAGCAGTTTGGGGCAGCCCACAGATACGCAGTATTTT
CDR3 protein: CASSLGQPTDTQYF

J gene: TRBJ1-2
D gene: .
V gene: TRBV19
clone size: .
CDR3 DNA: TGTGCCAGTAGCCAGGACATCTATGGCTACACCTTC
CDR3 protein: CASSQDIYGYTF

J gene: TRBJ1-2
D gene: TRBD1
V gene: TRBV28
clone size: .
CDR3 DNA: TGTGCCAGCAGTTTACAACAGGGGGCAGTCTATGGCTACACCTTC
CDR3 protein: CASSLQQGAVYGYTF

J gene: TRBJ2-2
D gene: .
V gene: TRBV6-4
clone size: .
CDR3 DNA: TGTGCCAGCAGTCGACAGACGCTCACCGGGGAGCTGTTTTTT
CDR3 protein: CASSRQTLTGELFF

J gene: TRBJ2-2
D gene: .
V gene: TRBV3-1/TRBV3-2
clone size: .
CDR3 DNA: TGTGCCAGCAGCGTACTCTCTGGGGAGCTGTTTTTT
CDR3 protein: CASSVLSGELFF